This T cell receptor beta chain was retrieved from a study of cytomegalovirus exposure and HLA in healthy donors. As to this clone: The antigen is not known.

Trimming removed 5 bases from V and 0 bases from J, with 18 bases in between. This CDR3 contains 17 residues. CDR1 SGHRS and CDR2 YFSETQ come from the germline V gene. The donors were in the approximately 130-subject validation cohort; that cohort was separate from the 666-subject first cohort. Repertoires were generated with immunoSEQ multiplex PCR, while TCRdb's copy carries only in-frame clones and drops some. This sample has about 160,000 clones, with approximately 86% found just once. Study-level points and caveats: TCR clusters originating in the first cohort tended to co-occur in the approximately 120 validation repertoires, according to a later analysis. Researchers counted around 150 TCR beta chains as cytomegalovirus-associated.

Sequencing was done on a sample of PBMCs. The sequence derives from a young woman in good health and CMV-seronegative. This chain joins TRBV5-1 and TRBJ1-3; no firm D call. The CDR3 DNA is TGCGCCAGCAGTAACGGCGGGCTCCCTGCCTCTGGAAACACCATATATTTT. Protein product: CASSNGGLPASGNTIYF.